The 9 T cell receptor beta chains listed next were all sequenced from one sample in a study of T cell responses to AZD1222 COVID-19 vaccine. Data came from immunoSEQ multiplex PCR; TCRdb stores just in-frame clones and leaves some out. The data contain about 140,000 clones, around nine tenths of them seen just once; the ten biggest clones take up approximately 4.5%. Sequences were derived from peripheral blood, sampled on day 0 of AZD1222 vaccination. These receptors originate from an adult in good health.

The V call is TRBV18, the J call TRBJ1-5; TRBD1 matches at 8 bases. V lost 3 bases and J lost 4; bases outside the gene matches: 5. Germline lookup yields CDR1 KGHSH and CDR2 LQKENI. CDR3 length equals 15 residues. Here the CDR3 DNA reads TGTGCCAGCTCACCTCTACAGGGGGATAATCAGCCCCAGCATTTT. Protein: CASSPLQGDNQPQHF.

The sample holds one count of this clone. This sequence joins TRBV11-2 and TRBJ2-3, with D possibly being TRBD1 (7 bases). This CDR3 has 17 residues. The germline CDR1 and CDR2 sequences are SGHAT and FQNNGV. The V end lost 0 bases, the J end lost 1 base, and 14 bases lay between the germline ends. CDR3 loop: CASSLEGGGVGTDTQYF. Written as DNA, the CDR3 is TGTGCCAGCAGCTTAGAAGGGGGCGGGGTGGGCACAGATACGCAGTATTTT.

Worth noting for this clone: Different DNA sequences within this sample yield the same CDR3. The V gene is TRBV30, the J gene TRBJ2-3; D is undetermined. CDR1 and CDR2 from the germline V gene are GTSNPN and SVGIG (reference sequence). The CDR3 loop spans 13 amino acids. Deletions cut 0 bases from V and 4 bases from J, with 8 bases between. CDR3 amino acids: CAWSVRRADTQYF. DNA of the CDR3: TGTGCCTGGAGTGTACGGAGAGCAGATACGCAGTATTTT.

The CDR3 region is CASSYSLNLRDSPLHF. CDR3 DNA: TGTGCCAGCAGTTACAGCTTGAATCTACGGGATTCACCCCTCCACTTT. The V gene is TRBV6-5, the J gene TRBJ1-6; D is unresolved. Trimming cost V 2 bases and J 8 bases, with 16 bases left between them. The CDR3 covers 16 residues. Germline V gene lookup returns CDR1 MNHEY and CDR2 SVGAGI.

The V call is TRBV7-8, the J call TRBJ1-2; D unclear. The CDR3 extends over 14 amino acids. The germline V and J ends were trimmed by 4 bases and 2 bases, with 11 bases remaining between them. Germline V gives CDR1 SGHVS, CDR2 FQNEAQ. The CDR3: CASSSQTRNYGYTF. CDR3 bases: TGTGCCAGCAGCTCTCAAACACGAAACTATGGCTACACCTTC.

This chain uses TRBV28 with TRBJ1-4; D unclear. The CDR3 covers 17 residues. Trimming removed 5 bases at V and 0 bases at J, with 16 bases between. The germline CDR1 and CDR2 sequences are MDHEN and SYDVKM. The CDR3: CASSAHVLVATNEKLFF. CDR3 bases: TGTGCCAGCAGTGCTCACGTTTTAGTGGCAACTAATGAAAAACTGTTTTTT.

This rearrangement joins TRBV3-1 (or the pseudogene TRBV3-2) to TRBJ2-5; D gene uncertain. Looked up from germline, CDR1 is LGHDT and CDR2 is YNNKEL (reference sequence). V was shortened by 0 bases and J by 4 bases, with 6 bases between the two germline ends. The CDR3 is 13 amino acids. CDR3 DNA sequence: TGTGCCAGCAGCCAAGAATGGAGAGAGACCCAGTACTTC. Amino acid sequence: CASSQEWRETQYF.

This chain connects TRBV29-1 to TRBJ2-2; TRBD1 is a possible D gene (5 bases). The V end lost 2 bases, the J end lost 4 bases, and 11 bases lay between the germline ends. The germline CDR1 and CDR2 sequences are SQVTM and ANQGSEA. The CDR3 loop spans 14 amino acids. In nucleotides, the CDR3 is TGCAGCGTTGAATCAGGGTGGGGCACCGGGGAGCTGTTTTTT. It encodes CSVESGWGTGELFF.

The table lists this clone with a count of one. The chain combines TRBV5-1 with TRBJ1-1; no clear D. Trimming stripped 4 bases from V and 1 base from J, with 8 bases between. This CDR3 region has 13 residues. CDR1 is SGHRS and CDR2 is YFSETQ in the germline V gene. Here the CDR3 DNA reads TGCGCCAGCAGCGAGTTTAGGAACACTGAAGCTTTCTTT. Amino acids: CASSEFRNTEAFF.